This T cell receptor (beta chain) originates from a study of blood T cell repertoires in COVID-19. Recruits, aged roughly 18 to 95 years, lived in under 25 US areas. This clone occurred a few times. Source study methods: Amplification with reference gene primers provided the estimates of nucleated cell counts. This table comes from immunoSEQ multiplex PCR, and its TCRdb copy is limited to in-frame clones, with some not included. The V and J calls and clone size come from that table; D and trimming were worked out from the DNA. Here the sample spans roughly 200,000 clones, 86% being singletons. The material sequenced was PBMCs or T cells enriched from blood (not recorded which). The origin of this receptor is a woman in her twenties or thirties who had recovered from COVID-19.

CDR3 region: CASSAQGANTGELFF. Written as DNA, the CDR3 is TGTGCCAGCAGTGCACAGGGGGCGAACACCGGGGAGCTGTTTTTT. The genes are TRBV6-4 and TRBJ2-2; 8 positions match TRBD1. The germline gives CDR1 MRHNA, CDR2 SNTAGT. The junction had 1 base not matched to a gene; V was cut back by 4 bases and J by 0 bases. The CDR3 sequence is 15 residues long.